This TCR beta chain was captured in a study of patients and donors after allogeneic stem cell transplantation. TCRdb reprocessed the RT-PCR reads via MiXCR and lists one record per CDR3 protein. Among approximately 90,000 distinct CDR3 sequences listed, roughly 5.1% were seen once. Sample: blood, either unsorted or a sorted T cell fraction (not recorded which). This receptor was taken from a human donor who was either an allogeneic HSCT recipient or a stem cell or donor lymphocyte infusion donor (not recorded which). It is not recorded whose cells these are; they may come from a transplant donor.

The CDR3: CASSVGLAATDTQYF. The DNA for the CDR3 is TGTGCCAGCAGCGTTGGCCTAGCAGCTACAGATACGCAGTATTTT. The rearrangement joins TRBV9 to TRBJ2-3; tentatively, D is TRBD2 (5 bases). Germline values: CDR1 SGDLS, CDR2 YYNGEE. The CDR3 is made up of 15 amino acids. V dropped 2 bases and J dropped 3 bases, with 13 bases sitting between them.